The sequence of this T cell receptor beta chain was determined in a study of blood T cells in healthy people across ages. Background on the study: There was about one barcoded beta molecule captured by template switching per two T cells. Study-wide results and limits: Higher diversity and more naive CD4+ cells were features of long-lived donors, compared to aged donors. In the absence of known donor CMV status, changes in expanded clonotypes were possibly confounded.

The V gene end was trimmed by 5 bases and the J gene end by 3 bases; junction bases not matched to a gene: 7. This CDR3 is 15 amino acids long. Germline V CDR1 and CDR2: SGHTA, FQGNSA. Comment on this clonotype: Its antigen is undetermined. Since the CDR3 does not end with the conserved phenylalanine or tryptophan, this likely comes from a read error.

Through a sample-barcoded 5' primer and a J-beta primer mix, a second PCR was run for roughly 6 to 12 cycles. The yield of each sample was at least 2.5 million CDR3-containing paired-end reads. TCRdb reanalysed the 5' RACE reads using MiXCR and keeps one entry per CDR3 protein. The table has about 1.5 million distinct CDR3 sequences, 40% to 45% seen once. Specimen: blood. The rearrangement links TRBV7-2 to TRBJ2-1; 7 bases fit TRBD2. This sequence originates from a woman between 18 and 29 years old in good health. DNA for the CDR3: TGTGCCAGCAGCCCTGGACTAGTCATCTACAATGAGCAGTTCGTC. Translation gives CASSPGLVIYNEQFV.